This passage covers 24 T cell receptor beta chains from one sample sequenced in a study of CD8+CD57+ T cells in acquired aplastic anemia. Patients sequenced had flow cytometry evidence of CD8+CD57+ cell expansion. The template used for profiling TCR beta VDJ and CDR3 was genomic DNA. TCRdb itself ran the reads through MiXCR, one entry per CDR3 protein. The profile shows about 200,000 distinct CDR3 sequences, roughly two thirds of them singletons. The sample was sorted CD4+, CD8+, or CD8+CD57+ T cells (not recorded which) from PBMCs. Receptors were obtained from a human donor with aplastic anemia.

The genes are TRBV2 and TRBJ1-5, with D unresolved. Deletions cut 8 bases from V and 6 bases from J, with 2 bases between. This CDR3 contains 9 residues. Germline V gene sequence: CDR1 SNHLY, CDR2 FYNNEI. CDR3 DNA: TGTGCCAGCGGTCAGCCCCAGCATTTT. It specifies CASGQPQHF.

As to this clonotype: This sequence may be a read error, since a much larger clone differs from it by one base. The chain employs TRBV10-3 and TRBJ2-7; 7 positions match TRBD1. The CDR3 contains 15 residues. V dropped 3 bases and J dropped 5; count of bases not matched to a gene: 10. The germline V gene encodes CDR1 ENHRY and CDR2 SYGVKD. The chain's CDR3 is CAISEDRATINEQYF. CDR3 nucleotides: TGTGCCATCAGTGAAGACAGGGCGACTATCAACGAGCAGTACTTC.

The chain has TRBV15 and TRBJ1-6; perhaps TRBD1 as D (6 bases). The V and J ends lost 2 bases and 7 bases respectively, with 6 bases between them. The germline gives CDR1 LNHNV, CDR2 YYDKDF (reference sequence). This CDR3 contains 13 residues. This chain's CDR3 is CATSRQGNSPLHF. CDR3 in DNA: TGTGCCACCAGCAGACAGGGGAATTCACCCCTCCACTTT.

The chain uses TRBV7-9 and TRBJ2-3, with D possibly matching TRBD2 (6 bases). V was shortened by 6 bases and J by 4 bases, with 17 bases between the two germline ends. CDR3 length: 15 amino acids. Germline V gene data show CDR1 as SEHNR and CDR2 as FQNEAQ (reference sequence). The CDR3 loop reads CASSKARTGADTQYF. The CDR3 DNA is TGTGCCAGCAGTAAAGCCCGCACGGGAGCAGATACGCAGTATTTT.

The chain uses TRBV29-1 and TRBJ2-2; tentatively, D is TRBD1 (6 bases). Germline V gene lookup returns CDR1 SQVTM and CDR2 ANQGSEA. V was shortened by 3 bases and J by 1 base, with 9 bases between the two germline ends. This CDR3 is built from 14 residues. This CDR3 is CSVDQGLNTGELFF. The CDR3 DNA follows: TGCAGCGTTGACCAGGGGCTGAACACCGGGGAGCTGTTTTTT.

The chain joins TRBV2 to TRBJ1-6, with no clear D. V lost 8 bases and J lost 10, with 12 bases in between. Germline CDR1 is SNHLY and CDR2 is FYNNEI. The CDR3 runs 12 residues. The CDR3, as DNA: TGTGCCAGCGGGCCGGAATTCTCACCCCTCCACTTT. Translated, it gives CASGPEFSPLHF. Full variable domain (rest looked up from reference TRBV2 and TRBJ1-6): EPEVTQTPSHQVTQMGQEVILRCVPISNHLYFYWYRQILGQKVEFLVSFYNNEISEKSEIFDDQFSVERPDGSNFTLKIRSTKLEDSAMYFCASGPEFSPLHFGNGTRLTVT.

On this clonotype itself: This is likely a read error, given that the CDR3 carries no conserved phenylalanine or tryptophan at its end. The rearrangement links TRBV20-1 to TRBJ2-3; 11 positions agree with TRBD2. J gave up 4 bases and V 3 bases, and 3 bases lay outside the gene matches. The germline CDR1 and CDR2 sequences are DFQATT and SNEGSKA (reference sequence). The CDR3 is 14 amino acids. CDR3 DNA sequence: TGCAGTGCTAGCTCGACTAGCGGGGCAGATACGCAGTATTCT. It specifies CSASSTSGADTQYS.

The V call is TRBV4-1, the J call TRBJ1-1, with D hard to call. V shed 0 bases and J shed 1 base, with 6 bases lying between them. Germline lookup yields CDR1 MGHRA and CDR2 YSYEKL. The CDR3 has 14 amino acids. CDR3 DNA: TGCGCCAGCAGCCAAGATACAGCGAACACTGAAGCTTTCTTT. Protein product: CASSQDTANTEAFF.

This clonotype was picked up a small number of times. V usage is TRBV5-8 and J usage is TRBJ1-2; 7 positions match TRBD1. The CDR3 has 15 amino acids. Trimming at V came to 0 bases and at J to 8 bases, leaving 10 bases not matched to a gene. Germline V gene sequence: CDR1 SGHTS, CDR2 YDEGEE. As DNA, the CDR3 is TGTGCCAGCAGCTTGGCGGGGACAGATCGTACCGGCTACACCTTC. Encoded protein: CASSLAGTDRTGYTF. Filled out from reference TRBV5-8 and TRBJ1-2, the complete variable domain reads EAGVTQSPTHLIKTRGQQATLRCSPISGHTSVYWYQQALGLGLQFLLWYDEGEERNRGNFPPRFSGRQFPNYSSELNVNALELEDSALYLCASSLAGTDRTGYTFGSGTRLTVV.

This clonotype is judged medium-sized. This chain uses TRBV20-1 with TRBJ2-7, with D possibly TRBD2 on 6 matching bases. CDR3 size: 13 residues. Trimming took 1 base from V and 4 from J, leaving 11 bases between them. Germline assignment: CDR1 DFQATT and CDR2 SNEGSKA (reference sequence). CDR3 DNA sequence: TGCAGTGCTAGAGGTTGGGGGGATTACGAGCAGTACTTC. As protein: CSARGWGDYEQYF.

The chain has TRBV10-2 and TRBJ1-5, with 7 nucleotides matching TRBD1. The CDR3 has 15 amino acids. The germline CDR1 and CDR2 sequences are WSHSY and SAAADI. V shed 1 base, J shed 8 bases, and the junction held 8 bases outside the gene matches. The CDR3 sequence: CASSEWGGGDEPQHF. DNA of the CDR3: TGCGCCAGCAGTGAGTGGGGAGGGGGCGATGAGCCCCAGCATTTT.

This clonotype was seen many times. The chain has TRBV9 and TRBJ2-1; maybe TRBD2 (5 bases). V was pared by 4 bases and J by 1 base, with 12 bases between. The CDR3 contains 15 residues. CDR1 is SGDLS, CDR2 YYNGEE, per germline. The CDR3 loop reads CASSPSGESYNEQFF. DNA of the CDR3: TGTGCCAGCAGCCCAAGCGGCGAATCCTACAATGAGCAGTTCTTC. Based on the CDR3 plus reference TRBV9 and TRBJ2-1, the full variable domain is DSGVTQTPKHLITATGQRVTLRCSPRSGDLSVYWYQQSLDQGLQFLIQYYNGEERAKGNILERFSAQQFPDLHSELNLSSLELGDSALYFCASSPSGESYNEQFFGPGTRLTVL.

This clonotype has a count of ten or more. The J gene is TRBJ1-2, the V gene TRBV6-1, with D uncertain. In germline, CDR1 is MNHNS, CDR2 SASEGT. The CDR3 runs 12 residues. V gave up 3 bases and J gave up 2 bases, with 4 bases separating them. CDR3 sequence (DNA): TGTGCCAGCAGTGACTGGAACTATGGCTACACCTTC. Its translation: CASSDWNYGYTF.

This clonotype showed up many times. J is TRBJ2-7 and V is TRBV20-1; D ambiguous. Germline V lookup: CDR1 DFQATT, CDR2 SNEGSKA (reference sequence). The CDR3 sequence is 17 residues long. Trimming left V 3 bases short and J 3 bases short, with 24 bases between. DNA for the CDR3: TGCAGTGCTAGCCTTGTTGGGATGGGGTTAGACGGCTACGAGCAGTACTTC. The encoded protein is CSASLVGMGLDGYEQYF.

The rearrangement joins TRBV24-1 to TRBJ1-5; D unclear. Trimming took 2 bases from V and 7 from J, leaving 11 bases between them. The CDR3 sequence is 14 residues long. Germline V CDR1 and CDR2: KGHDR, SFDVKD. In DNA form, the CDR3 reads TGTGCCACCAGTGATTCGGGCCGATTCCAGCCCCAGCATTTT. Encoded protein: CATSDSGRFQPQHF.

The gene calls are TRBV29-1 and TRBJ2-7; D might be TRBD2 (5 bases). Germline V gene data show CDR1 as SQVTM and CDR2 as ANQGSEA. The V end was cut by 4 bases, the J end by 9 bases, with 13 bases between. The CDR3 spans 11 residues. This CDR3 reads CSVGGSRGQYF. CDR3 nucleotides: TGCAGCGTTGGGGGAAGCCGGGGGCAGTACTTC.

The chain is built from TRBV20-1 and TRBJ2-3; no reliable D call. Deletions cut 1 base from V and 0 bases from J, with 8 bases between. The CDR3 contains 14 residues. Germline CDR1 is DFQATT and CDR2 is SNEGSKA (reference sequence). The CDR3 sequence is CSARVPVSTDTQYF. CDR3 in DNA: TGCAGTGCTAGAGTGCCAGTTAGCACAGATACGCAGTATTTT.

The chain is built from TRBV24-1 and TRBJ2-3; 9 bases match TRBD2. Germline V gene data show CDR1 as KGHDR and CDR2 as SFDVKD. There are 16 residues in the CDR3. V trimming: 1 base; J trimming: 2 bases; junction bases outside the gene matches: 3. CDR3 region: CATSDFLAGNTDTQYF. In DNA, the CDR3 is TGTGCCACCAGTGATTTCCTAGCGGGGAACACAGATACGCAGTATTTT.

This rearrangement joins TRBV29-1 to TRBJ2-1, with 11 bases that match TRBD2. V was clipped by 6 bases and J by 5 bases; unmatched bases: 6. The CDR3 runs 14 residues. Germline V CDR1 and CDR2: SQVTM, ANQGSEA. The CDR3 DNA reads TGCAGCGTACTGAGGGGACTAGCGGACAATGAGCAGTTCTTC. It specifies CSVLRGLADNEQFF.

Regarding this clonotype: Compared with germline, one end of the junction differs, possibly owing to a read error. CDR3 region: CATSDFGDWRGQGTQYF. DNA for the CDR3: TGTGCCACCAGTGATTTCGGAGACTGGCGGGGACAAGGGACCCAGTACTTC. The chain links TRBV24-1 to TRBJ2-5, with D possibly being TRBD1 or TRBD2 (6 bases each). Per germline, CDR1 KGHDR and CDR2 SFDVKD. The CDR3 is 17 amino acids.

The V gene is TRBV19, the J gene TRBJ1-2; D gene unclear. Germline-derived CDR1 and CDR2 are LNHDA and SQIVND (reference sequence). This CDR3 comprises 15 residues. V lost 1 base and J 3 bases, leaving 12 bases between the germline ends. The CDR3 DNA follows: TGTGCCAGTAGTATAGGGAGTATGATCTACTATGGCTACACCTTC. Translated: CASSIGSMIYYGYTF. The full variable domain, rest sourced from reference TRBV19 and TRBJ1-2, is DGGITQSPKYLFRKEGQNVTLSCEQNLNHDAMYWYRQDPGQGLRLIYYSQIVNDFQKGDIAEGYSVSREKKESFPLTVTSAQKNPTAFYLCASSIGSMIYYGYTFGSGTRLTVV.

The genes are TRBV29-1 and TRBJ2-7; D is uncertain. This CDR3 has 10 residues. Deletions cut 4 bases from V and 6 bases from J, with 7 bases between. Germline assignment: CDR1 SQVTM and CDR2 ANQGSEA. The CDR3 loop reads CSVAHTEQYF. The DNA for the CDR3 is TGCAGCGTTGCCCACACCGAGCAGTACTTC.

The chain has TRBV5-1 and TRBJ1-5, with 9 bases lining up with TRBD1. J gave up 6 bases and V 5 bases, and 6 bases lay outside the gene matches. The CDR3 is 14 residues long. Germline CDR1 is SGHRS and CDR2 is YFSETQ. CDR3 sequence (DNA): TGCGCCAGCAGTCCCGGGACAGGGTTTCAGCCCCAGCATTTT. This translates into CASSPGTGFQPQHF.

This clonotype was recorded at least ten times. The J gene is TRBJ1-5, the V gene TRBV2, with TRBD1 matching over 7 bases. The V segment lost 4 bases and the J segment 4 bases; nucleotides outside the gene matches: 10. The CDR3 consists of 16 residues. Germline V gene sequence: CDR1 SNHLY, CDR2 FYNNEI. CDR3 nucleotides: TGTGCCAGCAGTGCCTTGGGGCGGACAGGAAATCAGCCCCAGCATTTT. This encodes CASSALGRTGNQPQHF.